The 9 T cell receptor beta chains given below trace back to one sample, sequenced in a study of tumor-infiltrating lymphocytes in primary liver carcinoma. RNA isolated from unsorted whole blood supplied the blood RNA, with germline DNA also extracted. Synthesis of TCR beta cDNA was carried out from 450 to 650 ng total RNA with a constant-region primer. Three nested multiplex PCR rounds, a slightly modified ARM-PCR method, built the TCR beta libraries. PCR rounds one and two used TRBV1-TRBV30 forward primers with a C-beta reverse primer for roughly 9 cycles each. TCRdb re-called the multiplex PCR reads with MiXCR, one entry per CDR3 protein. Altogether 300,000 to 350,000 distinct CDR3 sequences are present, 50% to 60% being singletons, with the ten largest covering approximately 15%. The sequenced material came from peripheral blood. The receptors originated from a woman aged 30 to 39 with primary liver carcinoma and hepatitis B virus infection.

This chain connects TRBV4-2 to TRBJ2-1, with TRBD2 as a possible D gene (6 bases). The germline CDR1 and CDR2 sequences are LGHNA and YNFKEQ. This CDR3 is 16 amino acids long. Between the trimmed V and J ends, which lost 4 bases and 2 bases, there was a span of 15 bases. The CDR3 loop reads CASSLEVADTYNEQFF. In DNA form, the CDR3 reads TGTGCCAGCAGCCTCGAGGTAGCGGATACCTACAATGAGCAGTTCTTC.

In regard to this clonotype: At one of its ends the junction is not consistent with the germline gene, which may arise from a read error. This CDR3 is CARSKAGTGVQETQYF. The DNA of the CDR3 is TGTGCCCGTAGTAAGGCGGGGACAGGGGTCCAAGAGACCCAGTACTTC. The chain uses TRBV19 and TRBJ2-5; 10 nucleotides match TRBD1. This CDR3 is 16 amino acids long. Germline V CDR1 and CDR2: LNHDA, SQIVND (reference sequence).

The chain employs TRBV28 and TRBJ2-7; D not resolved. CDR3 length: 12 residues. Germline assignment: CDR1 MDHEN and CDR2 SYDVKM. Trimming shortened V by 3 bases and J by 2 bases, and 5 bases separated the two germline ends. The CDR3 region is CASSFYAYEQYF. CDR3 bases: TGTGCCAGCAGTTTCTACGCCTACGAGCAGTACTTC.

This clonotype was detected a few times. The chain links TRBV5-5 to TRBJ1-1, with 7 positions matching TRBD1. V lost 0 bases, J lost 4 bases, and 6 bases stayed unmatched. The CDR3 is 15 residues long. CDR1 and CDR2 from the germline V gene are SGHKS and YYEKEE (reference sequence). This chain's CDR3 is CASSLERTGGTEAFF. The CDR3 coding sequence is TGTGCCAGCAGCTTGGAAAGGACAGGAGGCACTGAAGCTTTCTTT.

About this clonotype itself: This may stem from a read error, because a much larger clone lies one nucleotide away. The V and J genes are TRBV6-6 and TRBJ2-7; tentatively, D is TRBD1 or TRBD2 (5 bases each). The CDR3 has 13 amino acids. The germline gives CDR1 MNHNY, CDR2 SVGAGI (reference sequence). The CDR3 spells CVSNREGNYEQYF. In nucleotides, the CDR3 is TGTGTCAGCAATCGAGAGGGGAACTACGAGCAGTACTTC.

The chain links TRBV4-2 to TRBJ2-1, with D perhaps TRBD1 or TRBD2 (5 bases each). Trimming left V 0 bases short and J 6 bases short, with 15 bases between. The CDR3 consists of 16 residues. Germline V gene data show CDR1 as LGHNA and CDR2 as YNFKEQ. This CDR3 is CASSQETRGPVNEQFF. CDR3 DNA: TGTGCCAGCAGCCAAGAAACCCGGGGACCGGTCAATGAGCAGTTCTTC.

This clonotype was recorded many times. The V and J genes are TRBV12-3 or TRBV12-4 and TRBJ2-5; 10 nucleotides align to TRBD2. This CDR3 has 13 residues. Trimming removed 6 bases from V and 2 bases from J; junction bases left unmatched: 0. The CDR3 protein is CASRLAGQETQYF. For the CDR3, the DNA is TGTGCCAGCAGACTAGCGGGACAAGAGACCCAGTACTTC.

This chain connects TRBV11-2 to TRBJ2-1; 8 bases map to TRBD2. CDR3 length: 19 residues. CDR1 is SGHAT and CDR2 is FQNNGV in the germline V gene. V lost 7 bases and J lost 0; bases outside the gene matches: 17. CDR3 nucleotides: TGTGCCAGCAACCATCCAATCAGCGGGAGCGATAGCTCCTACAATGAGCAGTTCTTC. Residues: CASNHPISGSDSSYNEQFF.

This clonotype was seen only a few times. The gene calls are TRBV6-2 or TRBV6-3 and TRBJ2-2; 7 bases line up with TRBD2. Trimming at V came to 5 bases and at J to 1 base, leaving 7 bases not matched to a gene. The CDR3 sequence is 16 residues long. Looked up from germline, CDR1 is MNHEY and CDR2 is SVGEGT. The CDR3 nucleotides are TGTGCCAGCAGTGTCCTGGGGGGGAGGAACACCGGGGAGCTGTTTTTT. It is translated as CASSVLGGRNTGELFF.